This record looks at one TCR beta chain sequence and its context. These data come from a study of cytomegalovirus exposure and HLA in healthy donors. The V gene lost 4 bases and the J gene lost 2 bases, with 12 bases spanning the gap. Germline CDR1 MNHEY, CDR2 SMNVEV (reference sequence). This CDR3 comprises 14 residues. Use of 60 Vbeta and 13 Jbeta primers characterized the PCR. The data were produced by immunoSEQ multiplex PCR, yet TCRdb's version contains in-frame clones alone and is incomplete. The repertoire holds around 160,000 clones, just under 75% seen once, with 1.5% to 2% in the top ten. This receptor was obtained from a young woman in good health and CMV-seronegative. This chain joins TRBV27 and TRBJ2-7; D gene uncertain. The sequenced material came from PBMCs. The CDR3 coding sequence is TGTGCCAGCAGTTATACGAGTGAGGCCTACGAGCAGTACTTC. This codes for CASSYTSEAYEQYF.